This TCR beta chain appears in the sequencing data of a study of blood T cell repertoires in COVID-19. About the research overall: Sites in the United States, Italy and Spain provided acute and convalescent COVID-19 samples.

This clone was seen only once. In the study's own analysis: Nucleated cell number was recorded as an estimate derived from reference gene primer amplification. Clones were read by immunoSEQ multiplex PCR, and TCRdb kept only the in-frame ones, dropping some. For V, J and clone size, that table is used; D and trimming come from the DNA. The sample yields about 140,000 clones, 85% to 90% seen once. V lost 1 base to trimming and J lost 5 bases, with 18 bases between them. Germline V gives CDR1 SGHDT, CDR2 YYEEEE. This CDR3 region has 16 residues. The chain joins TRBV5-6 to TRBJ1-1; D might be TRBD1 (6 bases). The clonotype comes from a man aged 55 to 70 with active or convalescent COVID-19. The sequencing sample was made of peripheral blood. The CDR3 region has the DNA TGTGCCAGCAGCTTGCGGGCAGGGGTCGTCAAGACTGAAGCTTTCTTT. It yields the protein CASSLRAGVVKTEAFF. The full variable domain, rest sourced from reference TRBV5-6 and TRBJ1-1, is DAGVTQSPTHLIKTRGQQVTLRCSPKSGHDTVSWYQQALGQGPQFIFQYYEEEERQRGNFPDRFSGHQFPNYSSELNVNALLLGDSALYLCASSLRAGVVKTEAFFGQGTRLTVV.